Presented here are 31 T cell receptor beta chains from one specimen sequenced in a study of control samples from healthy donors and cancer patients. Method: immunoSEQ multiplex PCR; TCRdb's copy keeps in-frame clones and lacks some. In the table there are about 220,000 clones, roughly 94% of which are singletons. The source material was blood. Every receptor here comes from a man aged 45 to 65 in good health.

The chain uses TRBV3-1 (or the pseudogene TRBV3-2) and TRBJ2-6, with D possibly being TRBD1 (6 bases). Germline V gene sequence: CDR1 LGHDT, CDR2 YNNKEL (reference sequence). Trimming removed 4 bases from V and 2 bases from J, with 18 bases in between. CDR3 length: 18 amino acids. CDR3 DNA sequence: TGTGCCAGCAGCCCCCGCAGGTCACAGGGTCCTGGGGCCAACGTCCTGACTTTC. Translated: CASSPRRSQGPGANVLTF.

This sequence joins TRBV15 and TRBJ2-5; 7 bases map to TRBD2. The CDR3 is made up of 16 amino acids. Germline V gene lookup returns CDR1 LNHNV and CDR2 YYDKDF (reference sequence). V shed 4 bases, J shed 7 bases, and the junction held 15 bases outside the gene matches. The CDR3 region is CATSNLWGGSRMTQYF. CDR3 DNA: TGTGCCACCAGCAACCTTTGGGGGGGATCCAGAATGACCCAGTACTTC.

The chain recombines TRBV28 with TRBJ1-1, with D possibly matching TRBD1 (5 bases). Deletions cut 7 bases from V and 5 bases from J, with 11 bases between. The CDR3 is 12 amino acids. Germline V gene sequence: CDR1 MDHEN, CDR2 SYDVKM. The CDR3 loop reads CASTPWGTEAFF. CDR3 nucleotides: TGTGCCAGCACCCCTTGGGGGACTGAAGCTTTCTTT.

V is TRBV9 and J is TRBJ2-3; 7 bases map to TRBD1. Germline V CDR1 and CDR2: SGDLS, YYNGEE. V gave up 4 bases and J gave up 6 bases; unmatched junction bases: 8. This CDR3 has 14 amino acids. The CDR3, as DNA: TGTGCCAGCAGCCCCGAGGGGGCCCCGGATACGCAGTATTTT. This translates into CASSPEGAPDTQYF.

The CDR3 loop is CASSYRGQETQYF. The CDR3 region has the DNA TGCGCCAGCAGCTACAGGGGGCAAGAGACCCAGTACTTC. The chain couples TRBV5-1 to TRBJ2-5; the match to TRBD1 covers 8 bases. The CDR3 sequence is 13 residues long. V lost 3 bases to trimming and J lost 2 bases; unmatched junction nucleotides: 0. The germline V gene has CDR1 SGHRS and CDR2 YFSETQ.

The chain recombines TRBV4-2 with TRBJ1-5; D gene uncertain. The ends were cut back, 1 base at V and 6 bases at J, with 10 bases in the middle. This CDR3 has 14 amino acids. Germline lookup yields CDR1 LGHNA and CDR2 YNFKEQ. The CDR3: CASSQVERGQPQHF. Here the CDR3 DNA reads TGTGCCAGCAGCCAAGTCGAAAGAGGTCAGCCCCAGCATTTT.

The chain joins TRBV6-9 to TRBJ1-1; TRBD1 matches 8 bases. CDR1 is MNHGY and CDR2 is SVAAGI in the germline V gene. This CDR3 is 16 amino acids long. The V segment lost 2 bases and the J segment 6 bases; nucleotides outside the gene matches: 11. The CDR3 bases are TGTGCCAGCAGTTATATAGGGGCAGGGGGCGAAGCTGAAGCTTTCTTT. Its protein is CASSYIGAGGEAEAFF.

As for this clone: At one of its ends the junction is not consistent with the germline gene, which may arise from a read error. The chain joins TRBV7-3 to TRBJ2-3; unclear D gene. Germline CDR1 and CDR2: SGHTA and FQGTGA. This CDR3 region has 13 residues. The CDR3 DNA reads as TGTGCCAGCAGCTTAGCTACCACAAATACGCAGTATTTT. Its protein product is CASSLATTNTQYF.

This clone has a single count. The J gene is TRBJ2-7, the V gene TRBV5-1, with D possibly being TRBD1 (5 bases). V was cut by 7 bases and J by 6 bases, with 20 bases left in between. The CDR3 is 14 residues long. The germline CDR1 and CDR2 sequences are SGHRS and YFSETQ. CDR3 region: CASALGMGQGEQYF. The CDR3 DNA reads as TGCGCCAGCGCTTTAGGGATGGGCCAGGGCGAGCAGTACTTC.

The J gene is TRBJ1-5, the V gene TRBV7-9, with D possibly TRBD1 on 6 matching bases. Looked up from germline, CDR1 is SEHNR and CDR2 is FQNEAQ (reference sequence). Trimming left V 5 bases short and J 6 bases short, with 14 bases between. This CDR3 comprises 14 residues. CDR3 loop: CASSPSGDGQPQHF. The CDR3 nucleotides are TGTGCCAGCAGCCCTTCAGGGGATGGTCAGCCCCAGCATTTT.

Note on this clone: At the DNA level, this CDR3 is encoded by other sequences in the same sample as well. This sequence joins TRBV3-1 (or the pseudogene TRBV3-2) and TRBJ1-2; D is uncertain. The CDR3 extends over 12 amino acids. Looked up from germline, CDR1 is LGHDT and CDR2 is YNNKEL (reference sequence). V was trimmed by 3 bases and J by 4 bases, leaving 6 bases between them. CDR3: CASSQGAYGYTF. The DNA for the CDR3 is TGTGCCAGCAGCCAGGGAGCCTATGGCTACACCTTC.

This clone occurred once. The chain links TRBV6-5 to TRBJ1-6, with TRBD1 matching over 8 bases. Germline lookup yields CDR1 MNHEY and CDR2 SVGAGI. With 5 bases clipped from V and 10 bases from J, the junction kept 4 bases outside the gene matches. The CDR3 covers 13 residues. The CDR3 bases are TGTGCCAGCAGTACAGGGGGACGATCACCCCTCCACTTT. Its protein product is CASSTGGRSPLHF.

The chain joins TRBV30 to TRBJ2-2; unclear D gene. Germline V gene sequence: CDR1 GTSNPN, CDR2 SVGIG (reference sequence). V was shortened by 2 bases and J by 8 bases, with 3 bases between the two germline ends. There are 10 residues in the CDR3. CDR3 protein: CAWSKGELFF. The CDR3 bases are TGTGCCTGGAGTAAGGGGGAGCTGTTTTTT.

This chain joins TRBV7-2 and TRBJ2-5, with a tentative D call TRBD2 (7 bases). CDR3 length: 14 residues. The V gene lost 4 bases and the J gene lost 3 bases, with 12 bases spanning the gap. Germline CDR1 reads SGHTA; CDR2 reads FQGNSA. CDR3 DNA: TGTGCCAGCAGCTCCCCGGGGGGCGAAGAGACCCAGTACTTC. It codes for CASSSPGGEETQYF.

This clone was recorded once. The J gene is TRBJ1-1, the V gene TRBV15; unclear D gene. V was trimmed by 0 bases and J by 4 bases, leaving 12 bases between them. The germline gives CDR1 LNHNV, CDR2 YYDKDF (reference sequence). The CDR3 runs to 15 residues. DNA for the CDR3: TGTGCCACCAGCAGAGATCCCTCCGTGGGCACTGAAGCTTTCTTT. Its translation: CATSRDPSVGTEAFF.

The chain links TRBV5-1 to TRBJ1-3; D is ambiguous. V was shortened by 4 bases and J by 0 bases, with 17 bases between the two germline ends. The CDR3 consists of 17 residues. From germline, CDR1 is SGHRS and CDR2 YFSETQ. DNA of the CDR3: TGCGCCAGCAGCCGTCCCGACGCATCGGGCTCTGGAAACACCATATATTTT. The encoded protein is CASSRPDASGSGNTIYF.

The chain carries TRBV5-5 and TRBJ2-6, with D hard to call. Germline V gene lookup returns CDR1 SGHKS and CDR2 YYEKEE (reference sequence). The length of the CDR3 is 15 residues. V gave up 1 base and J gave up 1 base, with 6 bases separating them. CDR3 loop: CASSLLVSGANVLTF. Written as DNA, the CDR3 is TGTGCCAGCAGCTTGCTTGTATCTGGGGCCAACGTCCTGACTTTC. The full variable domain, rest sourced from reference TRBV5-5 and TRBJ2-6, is DAGVTQSPTHLIKTRGQQVTLRCSPISGHKSVSWYQQVLGQGPQFIFQYYEKEERGRGNFPDRFSARQFPNYSSELNVNALLLGDSALYLCASSLLVSGANVLTFGAGSRLTVL.

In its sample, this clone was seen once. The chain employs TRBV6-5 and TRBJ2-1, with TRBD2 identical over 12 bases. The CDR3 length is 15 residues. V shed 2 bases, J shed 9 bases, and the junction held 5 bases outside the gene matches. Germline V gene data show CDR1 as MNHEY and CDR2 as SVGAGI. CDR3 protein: CASSYPSGGASEQFF. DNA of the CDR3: TGTGCCAGCAGTTACCCTAGCGGGGGGGCGAGTGAGCAGTTCTTC.

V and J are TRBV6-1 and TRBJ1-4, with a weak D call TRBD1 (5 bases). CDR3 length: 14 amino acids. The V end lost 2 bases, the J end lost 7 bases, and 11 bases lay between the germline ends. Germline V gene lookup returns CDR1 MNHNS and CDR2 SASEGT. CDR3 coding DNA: TGTGCCAGCAGTGAATTCAGGGTTGCTGAAAAACTGTTTTTT. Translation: CASSEFRVAEKLFF.

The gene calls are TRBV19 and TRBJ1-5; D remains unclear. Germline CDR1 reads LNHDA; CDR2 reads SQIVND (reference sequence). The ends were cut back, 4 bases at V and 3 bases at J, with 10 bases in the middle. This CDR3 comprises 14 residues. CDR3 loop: CASSSGRINQPQHF. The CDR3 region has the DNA TGTGCCAGTAGTAGTGGACGGATCAATCAGCCCCAGCATTTT.

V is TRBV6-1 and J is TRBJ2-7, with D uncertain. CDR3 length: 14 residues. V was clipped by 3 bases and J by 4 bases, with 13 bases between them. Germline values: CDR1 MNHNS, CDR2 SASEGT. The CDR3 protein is CASSDFGELYEQYF. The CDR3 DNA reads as TGTGCCAGCAGTGATTTTGGAGAACTTTACGAGCAGTACTTC.

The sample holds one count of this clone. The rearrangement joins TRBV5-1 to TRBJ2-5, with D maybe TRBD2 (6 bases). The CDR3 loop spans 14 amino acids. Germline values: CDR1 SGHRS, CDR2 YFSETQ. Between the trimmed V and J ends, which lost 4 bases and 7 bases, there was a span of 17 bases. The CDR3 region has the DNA TGCGCCAGCAGCCTCGGGACTCAAAAGGGGACCCAGTACTTC. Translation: CASSLGTQKGTQYF.

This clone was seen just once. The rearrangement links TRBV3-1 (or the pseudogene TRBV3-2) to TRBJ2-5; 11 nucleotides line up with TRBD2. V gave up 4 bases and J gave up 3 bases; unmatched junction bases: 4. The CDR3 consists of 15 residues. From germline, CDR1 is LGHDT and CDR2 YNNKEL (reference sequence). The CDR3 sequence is CASSRGTSGEETQYF. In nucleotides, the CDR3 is TGTGCCAGCAGCCGTGGGACTAGCGGAGAAGAGACCCAGTACTTC.

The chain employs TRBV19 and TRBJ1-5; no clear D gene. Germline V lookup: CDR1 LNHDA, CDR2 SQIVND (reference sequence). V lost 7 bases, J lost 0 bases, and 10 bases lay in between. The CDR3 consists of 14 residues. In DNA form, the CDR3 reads TGTGCCAGTAATCGAGGAGATAGCAATCAGCCCCAGCATTTT. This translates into CASNRGDSNQPQHF.

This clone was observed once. The CDR3 sequence: CASTLAGGMQFF. CDR3 nucleotide sequence: TGTGCCAGCACTTTAGCGGGGGGGATGCAGTTCTTC. The chain links TRBV2 to TRBJ2-1, with 11 bases matching TRBD2. CDR1 SNHLY and CDR2 FYNNEI come from the germline V gene. The CDR3 has 12 amino acids. The trim removed 7 bases at V and 12 bases at J, leaving 5 bases unmatched.

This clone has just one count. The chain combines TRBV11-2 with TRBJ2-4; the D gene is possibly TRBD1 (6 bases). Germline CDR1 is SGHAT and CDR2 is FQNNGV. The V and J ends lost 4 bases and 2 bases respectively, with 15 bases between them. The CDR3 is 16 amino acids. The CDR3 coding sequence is TGTGCCAGCAGCTCCGTAGGACAGTCCCCCAAAAACATTCAGTACTTC. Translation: CASSSVGQSPKNIQYF.

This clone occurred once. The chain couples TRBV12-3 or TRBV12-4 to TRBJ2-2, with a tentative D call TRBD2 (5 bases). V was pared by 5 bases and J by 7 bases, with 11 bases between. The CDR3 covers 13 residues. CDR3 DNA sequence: TGTGCCAGCAGTACGAGGGTGGGCGGGGAGCTGTTTTTT. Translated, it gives CASSTRVGGELFF.

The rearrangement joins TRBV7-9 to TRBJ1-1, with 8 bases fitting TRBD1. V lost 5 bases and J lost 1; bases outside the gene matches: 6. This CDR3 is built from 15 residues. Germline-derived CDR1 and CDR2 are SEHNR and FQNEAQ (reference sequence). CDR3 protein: CASSPRTGRNTEAFF. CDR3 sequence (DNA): TGTGCCAGCAGCCCCCGGACAGGGCGGAACACTGAAGCTTTCTTT. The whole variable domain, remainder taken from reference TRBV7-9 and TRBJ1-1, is DTGVSQNPRHKITKRGQNVTFRCDPISEHNRLYWYRQTLGQGPEFLTYFQNEAQLEKSRLLSDRFSAERPKGSFSTLEIQRTEQGDSAMYLCASSPRTGRNTEAFFGQGTRLTVV.

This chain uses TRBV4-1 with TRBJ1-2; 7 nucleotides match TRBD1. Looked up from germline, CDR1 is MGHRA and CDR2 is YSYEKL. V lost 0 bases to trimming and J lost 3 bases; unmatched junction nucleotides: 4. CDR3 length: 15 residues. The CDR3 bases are TGCGCCAGCAGCCAAGATCCAACAGGGGACTATGGCTACACCTTC. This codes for CASSQDPTGDYGYTF.

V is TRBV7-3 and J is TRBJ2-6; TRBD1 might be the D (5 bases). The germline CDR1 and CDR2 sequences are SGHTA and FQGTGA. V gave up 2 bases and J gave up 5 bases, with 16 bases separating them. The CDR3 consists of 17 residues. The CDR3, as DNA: TGTGCCAGCAGCTTATGGGGCAGGGCTGCGAGGGCCAACGTCCTGACTTTC. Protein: CASSLWGRAARANVLTF.

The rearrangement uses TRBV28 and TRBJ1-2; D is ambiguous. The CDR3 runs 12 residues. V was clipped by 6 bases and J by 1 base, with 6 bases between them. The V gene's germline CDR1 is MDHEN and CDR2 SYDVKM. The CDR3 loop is CASSGDNYGYTF. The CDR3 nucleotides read TGTGCCAGCAGCGGGGATAACTATGGCTACACCTTC.